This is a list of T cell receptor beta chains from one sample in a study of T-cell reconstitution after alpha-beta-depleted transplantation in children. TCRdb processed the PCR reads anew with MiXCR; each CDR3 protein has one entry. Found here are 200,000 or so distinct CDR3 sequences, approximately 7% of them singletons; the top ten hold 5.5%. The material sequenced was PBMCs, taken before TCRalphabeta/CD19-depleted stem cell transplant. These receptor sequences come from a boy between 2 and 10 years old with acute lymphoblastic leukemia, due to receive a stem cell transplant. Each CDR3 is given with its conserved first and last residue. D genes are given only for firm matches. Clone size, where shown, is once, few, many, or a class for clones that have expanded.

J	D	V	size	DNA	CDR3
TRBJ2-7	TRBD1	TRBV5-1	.	TGCGCCAGCAGCTTGTGGCAGGGGGCTGGGGAGCAGTACTTC	CASSLWQGAGEQYF
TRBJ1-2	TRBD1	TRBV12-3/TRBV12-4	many	TGTGCCAGCAGCGAAAAACAGGGGGCCGGTGGCTACACCTTC	CASSEKQGAGGYTF
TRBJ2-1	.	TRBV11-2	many	TGTGCCAGCAGCTTAGCGGGCGGGGGCGGGTACAATGAGCAGTTCTTC	CASSLAGGGGYNEQFF
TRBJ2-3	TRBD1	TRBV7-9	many	TGTGCCAGCAGGCGGACAGGGGCAGGAGATACGCAGTATTTT	CASRRTGAGDTQYF
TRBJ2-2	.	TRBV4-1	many	TGCGCCAGCAGCCAGATGGACAGATACACCGGGGAGCTGTTTTTT	CASSQMDRYTGELFF
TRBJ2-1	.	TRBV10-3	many	TGTGCCATCAACGGGGTGCCTGGGACTGAGCAGTTCTTC	CAINGVPGTEQFF
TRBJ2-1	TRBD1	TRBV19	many	TGTGCCAGTAGTTTTCTTGGACAGGGAACTCACAATGAGCAGTTCTTC	CASSFLGQGTHNEQFF
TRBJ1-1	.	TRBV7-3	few	TGTGCCAGCAGCTTAACGCCGGACGGAGGACCTGAAGCTTTCTTT	CASSLTPDGGPEAFF
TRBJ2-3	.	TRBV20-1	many	TGCAGCCCTTCTACAGATACGCAGTATTTT	CSPSTDTQYF
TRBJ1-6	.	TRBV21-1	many	TGTGCCAGCAGCAATTCTGGACAGGGGTTCAATAATTCACCCCTCCACTTT	CASSNSGQGFNNSPLHF
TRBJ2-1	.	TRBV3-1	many	TGTGCCAGCAGCCAAGATTGGGCGAGCTCCTACAATGAGCAGTTCTTC	CASSQDWASSYNEQFF
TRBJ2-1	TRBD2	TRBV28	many	TGTGCCAGCACCGGGACTAGCGCCGACAATGAGCAGTTCTTC	CASTGTSADNEQFF
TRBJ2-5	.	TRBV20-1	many	TGCAGTCCTAGAGAGGGCATCGCCTCGCAAGAGACCCAGTACTTC	CSPREGIASQETQYF
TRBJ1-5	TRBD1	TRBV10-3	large	TGTGCCATCAGAGAGGACAGGACCAATCAGCCCCAGCATTTT	CAIREDRTNQPQHF
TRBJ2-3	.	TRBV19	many	TGTGCCAGTCAACCCGGGAGAACAGATACGCAGTATTTT	CASQPGRTDTQYF
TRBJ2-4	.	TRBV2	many	TGTGCCAGCAGTCCAGTCCCTCTTACATATCGTACCCTTCGAAACATTCAGTACTTC	CASSPVPLTYRTLRNIQYF
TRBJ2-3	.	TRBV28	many	TGTGCCAGCAGTTTTCCCGGGAGCACAGATACGCAGTATTTT	CASSFPGSTDTQYF
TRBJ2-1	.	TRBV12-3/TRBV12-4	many	TGTGCCAGTTGTTTGGGGGGCTCCGACAATGAGCAGTTCTTC	CASCLGGSDNEQFF
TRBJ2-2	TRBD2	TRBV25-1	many	TGTGCCAGCAGTGACATCGGGACTAGCGGGGGTCACACCGGGGAGCTGTTTTTT	CASSDIGTSGGHTGELFF
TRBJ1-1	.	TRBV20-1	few	TGCAGCGCCGGTTCGGGCAGGGGAATGAACACTGAAGCTTTCTTT	CSAGSGRGMNTEAFF
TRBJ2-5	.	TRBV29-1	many	TGCAGCGCACGTGGGGGGGCCGAGACCCAGTACTTC	CSARGGAETQYF
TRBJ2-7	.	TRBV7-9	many	TGTGCCAGCAGCTTACCCGAGGGGAACTCCTACGAGCAGTACTTC	CASSLPEGNSYEQYF
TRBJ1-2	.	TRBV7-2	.	TGTGCCAGCAGCTTAGGGAAGGAGGCCCACTATGGCTACACCTTC	CASSLGKEAHYGYTF
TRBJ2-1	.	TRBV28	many	TGTGCCAGCAGTACACTACTCAGGGAGGACAATGAGCAGTTCTTC	CASSTLLREDNEQFF
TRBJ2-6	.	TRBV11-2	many	TGTGCCAGCAGTCCCAGAAGGAGGTCAGGGCCACAGCCTGGGGCCAACGTCCTGACTTTC	CASSPRRRSGPQPGANVLTF
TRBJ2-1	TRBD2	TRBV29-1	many	TGCAGCGTTACTAGCGGGAGGAGGGATGAGCAGTTCTTC	CSVTSGRRDEQFF
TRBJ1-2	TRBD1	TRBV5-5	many	TGTGCCAGCAGCTTAGTCGACAGGGGGCTTGGCTACACCTTC	CASSLVDRGLGYTF
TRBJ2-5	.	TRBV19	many	TGTGCCAGTAGTCCACCGACAGTTGAGACCCAGTACTTC	CASSPPTVETQYF
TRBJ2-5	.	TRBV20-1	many	TGCAGTGCTAGTGGGGAGAATGTGATGTATGGGGAGACCCAGTACTTC	CSASGENVMYGETQYF
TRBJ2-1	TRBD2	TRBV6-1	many	TGTGCCAGCAGTCGACTAGCTCAGAGCTCCTACAATGAGCAGTTCTTC	CASSRLAQSSYNEQFF
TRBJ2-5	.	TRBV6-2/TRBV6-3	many	TGTGCCAGCAGGTTTGGACGACCCGAGACCCAGTACTTC	CASRFGRPETQYF
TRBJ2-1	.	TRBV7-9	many	TGTGCCAGCAGCCAAGGGACATTTTCAGGCAATGAGCAGTTCTTC	CASSQGTFSGNEQFF
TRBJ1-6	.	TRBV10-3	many	TGTGCCATCAGTGTATCAGGGGTAGTGTTGAATTCACCCCTCCACTTT	CAISVSGVVLNSPLHF
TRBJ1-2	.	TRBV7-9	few	TGTGCCAGCAGCTTAGGGGCAGCAGGGGATGGCTACACCTTC	CASSLGAAGDGYTF
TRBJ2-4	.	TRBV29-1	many	TGCAGCGGTGGGTCGGAGGGAAACATTCAGTACTTC	CSGGSEGNIQYF
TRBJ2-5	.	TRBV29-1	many	TGCAGCGTGGGATCTGCCACCCGAGAGACCCAGTACTTC	CSVGSATRETQYF
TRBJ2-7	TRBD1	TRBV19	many	TGTGCCAGTAGTCAATTAACAGGGGGCGAGCAGTACTTC	CASSQLTGGEQYF
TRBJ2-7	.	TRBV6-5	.	TGTGCCAGCAGTTACCCGGGACAAAGATCCTACGAGCAGTACTTC	CASSYPGQRSYEQYF
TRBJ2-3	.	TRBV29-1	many	TGCAGCGTTGCCGAATTAGACAGGTTCACAGATACGCAGTATTTT	CSVAELDRFTDTQYF
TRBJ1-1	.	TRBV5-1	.	TGCGCCAGCAGCTTGGAGGCCCAAGGGAGCATGAACACTGAAGCTTTCTTT	CASSLEAQGSMNTEAFF
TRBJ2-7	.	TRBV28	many	TGTGCCAGCAGTTTAGCAGGGTCCCACGAGCAGTACTTC	CASSLAGSHEQYF
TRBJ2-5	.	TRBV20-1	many	TGCAGTGCTAGGGGGGGGCAGACCCAGTACTTC	CSARGGQTQYF
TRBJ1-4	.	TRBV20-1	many	TGCAGTGCTAGCACTGGATCGGGGTTTGAAAAACTGTTTTTT	CSASTGSGFEKLFF
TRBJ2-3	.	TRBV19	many	TGTGCCAGTAGTGTCCTCGGGTCAGATACGCAGTATTTT	CASSVLGSDTQYF
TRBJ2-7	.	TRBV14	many	TGTGCCAGCAGCCACAGGGTCAGCTCCTACGAGCAGTACTTC	CASSHRVSSYEQYF
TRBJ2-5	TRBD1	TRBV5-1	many	TGCGCCAGCAGCTGGACAGGGGGCGGAGAGACCCAGTACTTC	CASSWTGGGETQYF
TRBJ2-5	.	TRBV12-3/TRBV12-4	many	TGTGCCAGCAGCTGGGACCGAACACCCCAAGAGACCCAGTACTTC	CASSWDRTPQETQYF
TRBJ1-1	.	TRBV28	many	TGTGCCAGCAGTCCCGGATTGGGGCGCGGAAACACTGAAGCTTTCTTT	CASSPGLGRGNTEAFF
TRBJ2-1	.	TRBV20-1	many	TGCAGTGTGGGGACGGGACAGTTCTTC	CSVGTGQFF
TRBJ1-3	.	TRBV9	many	TGTGCCAGCAGCTCCTCCACGGGCGTCGGCTATTCTGGAAACACCATATATTTT	CASSSSTGVGYSGNTIYF
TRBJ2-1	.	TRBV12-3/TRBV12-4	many	TGTGCCAGCAGGAGTGATGCGCAGTTCTTC	CASRSDAQFF
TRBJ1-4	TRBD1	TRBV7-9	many	TGTGCCAGCAGCTCCGACAGGGTTGGTGAAAAACTGTTTTTT	CASSSDRVGEKLFF
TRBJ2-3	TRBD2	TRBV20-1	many	TGCAGTGCCCAAAGGGCGCGGGGGAGCACAGATACGCAGTATTTT	CSAQRARGSTDTQYF
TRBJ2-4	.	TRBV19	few	TGTGCCAGTAGTACCCTTGATGCCAAAAACATTCAGTACTTC	CASSTLDAKNIQYF